Below are 27 T cell receptor beta chains sequenced from a single sample in a study of blood T cells in healthy people across ages. Primed by a sample-barcoded 5' primer and a J-beta primer mix, a second PCR proceeded for about 6 to 11 cycles. Each CDR3 protein gets one entry after TCRdb re-called the 5' RACE reads with MiXCR. The sample shows 500,000 to 650,000 distinct CDR3 sequences, about 26% of them seen only once. A further study also used this sample, focusing on T cells of mothers and their children.

The sequencing input was blood. The source of these receptors is a boy aged 2 to 10 in good health.

In its sample, this clonotype was seen a few times. The chain recombines TRBV2 with TRBJ2-7; 8 bases are shared with TRBD2. V shed 2 bases, J shed 6 bases, and the junction held 6 bases outside the gene matches. CDR3 length: 14 amino acids. Germline V CDR1 and CDR2: SNHLY, FYNNEI. CDR3 amino acids: CASSELAGYVEQYF. In DNA form, the CDR3 reads TGTGCCAGCAGTGAATTAGCGGGGTATGTCGAGCAGTACTTC.

The chain couples TRBV5-1 to TRBJ2-5, with unresolved D. CDR1 is SGHRS, CDR2 YFSETQ, per germline. Trimming removed 4 bases from V and 5 bases from J, with 15 bases in between. The CDR3 is made up of 14 amino acids. The CDR3 sequence is CASSNGPSQETQYF. The DNA of the CDR3 is TGCGCCAGCAGCAACGGGCCCAGTCAGGAGACCCAGTACTTC.

The chain carries TRBV6-2 or TRBV6-3 and TRBJ2-1; D is ambiguous. Germline CDR1 is MNHEY and CDR2 is SVGEGT. This CDR3 spans 12 amino acids. The ends were cut back, 5 bases at V and 9 bases at J, with 11 bases in the middle. DNA for the CDR3: TGTGCCAGCAGTGACGAGTTGCCTGAGCAGTTCTTC. Its protein is CASSDELPEQFF.

The rearrangement joins TRBV5-1 to TRBJ2-5, with a tentative D call TRBD2 (6 bases). V shed 4 bases and J shed 1 base, with 17 bases lying between them. CDR3 length equals 16 residues. CDR1 and CDR2 from the germline V gene are SGHRS and YFSETQ. Written as DNA, the CDR3 is TGCGCCAGCAGCAATTGGGGCGGGGCGACCCAAGAGACCCAGTACTTC. It encodes CASSNWGGATQETQYF. Using reference TRBV5-1 and TRBJ2-5 for the parts outside the CDR3, the full variable domain is KAGVTQTPRYLIKTRGQQVTLSCSPISGHRSVSWYQQTPGQGLQFLFEYFSETQRNKGNFPGRFSGRQFSNSRSEMNVSTLELGDSALYLCASSNWGGATQETQYFGPGTRLLVL.

This clonotype was counted only a few times. This rearrangement joins TRBV29-1 to TRBJ2-1, with D perhaps assigned TRBD1 or TRBD2 (5 bases each). The J call is doubtful: the DNA matches TRBJ2-7 better. The V gene's germline CDR1 is SQVTM and CDR2 ANQGSEA. The CDR3 totals 13 residues. Written as DNA, the CDR3 is TGCAGCGTTGGGGCAGGGAGTACCTACGAGCAGTACTTC. Translating it yields CSVGAGSTYEQYF.

In its sample, this clonotype was seen a few times. This chain connects TRBV12-3 or TRBV12-4 to TRBJ2-1, with D tentatively TRBD2 (6 bases). CDR3 length: 16 amino acids. V lost 2 bases, J lost 0 bases, and 11 bases lay in between. The DNA for the CDR3 is TGTGCCAGCAGTTTAATCGGGAGCAGCTCCTACAATGAGCAGTTCTTC. Protein: CASSLIGSSSYNEQFF.

This clonotype was seen repeatedly, ten times or more. The chain carries TRBV29-1 and TRBJ2-5, with TRBD1 matching over 7 bases. The germline V gene encodes CDR1 SQVTM and CDR2 ANQGSEA. The CDR3 is made up of 12 amino acids. After removal of 6 bases from V and 2 bases from J, the junction contained 3 bases not matched to a gene. This CDR3 is CSVQGQQETQYF. CDR3 nucleotide sequence: TGCAGCGTCCAGGGACAGCAAGAGACCCAGTACTTC.

This clonotype occurred a few times. One end of the junction varies from germline; a read error may be responsible. J is TRBJ2-1 and V is TRBV6-5; TRBD2 might be the D (7 bases). This CDR3 region has 16 residues. CDR1 is MNHEY, CDR2 SVGAGI, per germline. The CDR3 region is CASSYGGGAIYNEQLF. DNA of the CDR3: TGTGCCAGCAGTTACGGTGGGGGGGCTATTTACAATGAGCAGCTCTTC.

This clonotype was recorded only once. The chain uses TRBV20-1 and TRBJ1-2; D is unclear. CDR3 length: 14 amino acids. Trimming cost V 1 base and J 0 bases, with 9 bases left between them. Looked up from germline, CDR1 is DFQATT and CDR2 is SNEGSKA (reference sequence). The CDR3 spells CSARVPPANYGYTF. The CDR3 DNA is TGCAGTGCTAGAGTCCCCCCCGCTAACTATGGCTACACCTTC.

CDR3 DNA: TGCAGTGCTAGGATCCCCGGACAGGGCCTAAACTATGGCTACACCTTC. As protein: CSARIPGQGLNYGYTF. This sequence joins TRBV20-1 and TRBJ1-2, with 8 bases aligning to TRBD1. The J segment lost 2 bases and the V segment lost 3 bases, leaving 11 bases of the junction unmatched. This CDR3 spans 16 amino acids. Germline loops: CDR1 DFQATT, CDR2 SNEGSKA (reference sequence).

A note on this clonotype: The junction departs from germline at one end; a sequencing error may be responsible. The chain uses TRBV7-9 and TRBJ2-5; D might be TRBD1 (5 bases). Germline loops: CDR1 SEHNR, CDR2 FQNEAQ (reference sequence). There are 15 residues in the CDR3. This CDR3 is CVSSLARAAQETQYF. The CDR3 coding sequence is TGTGTCAGCAGCTTAGCCAGGGCGGCTCAAGAGACCCAGTACTTC.

This chain uses TRBV4-3 with TRBJ2-5; D unclear. The J call may be wrong; the DNA end is better matched by TRBJ2-7. This CDR3 comprises 16 residues. Per the germline V gene, CDR1 is LGHNA and CDR2 is YSLEER. CDR3 protein: CASSQEDQPSSYEQYF. For the CDR3, the DNA is TGCGCCAGCAGCCAAGAAGACCAACCCTCCTCCTACGAGCAGTACTTC.

This clonotype was picked up a small number of times. V usage is TRBV20-1 and J usage is TRBJ2-7; TRBD1 or TRBD2 may be the D gene (5 bases each). Trimming took off 2 bases at V and 3 bases at J, with 11 bases between the two ends. From germline, CDR1 is DFQATT and CDR2 SNEGSKA (reference sequence). The CDR3 consists of 13 residues. In nucleotides, the CDR3 is TGCAGTGCTAGAACGGGACGGGACTACGAGCAGTACTTC. Translated, it gives CSARTGRDYEQYF.

J is TRBJ1-2 and V is TRBV6-2 or TRBV6-3; D remains unclear. Germline CDR1 reads MNHEY; CDR2 reads SVGEGT. The V and J ends lost 6 bases and 7 bases respectively, with 9 bases between them. This CDR3 contains 11 residues. This CDR3 reads CASSPSSGYTF. For the CDR3, the DNA is TGTGCCAGCAGCCCCTCCAGTGGCTACACCTTC.

V gene TRBV5-1 combines with J gene TRBJ2-7; the match to TRBD1 covers 8 bases. Germline values: CDR1 SGHRS, CDR2 YFSETQ. This CDR3 has 12 residues. Trimming removed 2 bases from V and 7 bases from J; junction bases left unmatched: 2. This CDR3 is CASSFRDREQYF. CDR3 coding DNA: TGCGCCAGCAGCTTCAGGGACAGGGAGCAGTACTTC.

This clonotype has a handful of counts. CDR3 coding DNA: TGCGCCAGCAGCTCTGGTTCCCTCTCTGGGGCCAACGTCCTGACTTTC. Translated: CASSSGSLSGANVLTF. The rearrangement links TRBV5-1 to TRBJ2-6, with D hard to call. Germline loops: CDR1 SGHRS, CDR2 YFSETQ. This CDR3 spans 16 amino acids. V lost 3 bases, J lost 0 bases, and 10 bases lay in between.

V gene TRBV4-2 combines with J gene TRBJ2-3; the match to TRBD2 covers 12 bases. Trimming at V came to 3 bases and at J to 1 base, leaving 5 bases not matched to a gene. Germline-derived CDR1 and CDR2 are LGHNA and YNFKEQ. This CDR3 has 17 amino acids. This CDR3 is CASSQLLAGGGTDTQYF. The DNA of the CDR3 is TGTGCCAGCAGCCAGCTACTAGCGGGGGGCGGCACAGATACGCAGTATTTT.

Details on this clonotype: An end of the junction differs from the germline gene, which may be a read error. The rearrangement links TRBV5-4 to TRBJ2-3; D not certain. This CDR3 region has 13 residues. CDR1 and CDR2 (germline): SGHNT, YYREEE (reference sequence). The CDR3 region has the DNA TGTGCCAGCACCCAACGGTTCACAGATACGCAGTACTTT. Its translation is CASTQRFTDTQYF.

A few counts support this clonotype. CDR3 nucleotide sequence: TGTGCCAGCAGTGGGGGTTTCGACGAAAAACTGTTTTTT. It encodes CASSGGFDEKLFF. The chain uses TRBV2 and TRBJ1-4, with D uncertain. CDR3 length equals 13 residues. Germline V gives CDR1 SNHLY, CDR2 FYNNEI. V lost 4 bases and J lost 8, with 11 bases in between. Complete variable domain (other parts from reference TRBV2 and TRBJ1-4): EPEVTQTPSHQVTQMGQEVILRCVPISNHLYFYWYRQILGQKVEFLVSFYNNEISEKSEIFDDQFSVERPDGSNFTLKIRSTKLEDSAMYFCASSGGFDEKLFFGSGTQLSVL.

This clonotype came up a few times. The chain couples TRBV29-1 to TRBJ1-4; 7 bases map to TRBD1. The CDR3 consists of 13 residues. Germline trimming cut 4 bases from V and 7 bases from J; bases unmatched to any gene: 6. Germline V gene data show CDR1 as SQVTM and CDR2 as ANQGSEA. CDR3 sequence (DNA): TGCAGCGTTGGAGGCCAGGGGGGTGAAAAACTGTTTTTT. It codes for CSVGGQGGEKLFF.

In its sample, this clonotype was seen a few times. This sequence joins TRBV18 and TRBJ2-5; 10 positions match TRBD2. The J segment lost 1 base and the V segment lost 2 bases, leaving 1 base of the junction unmatched. The CDR3 loop spans 15 amino acids. Germline lookup yields CDR1 KGHSH and CDR2 LQKENI. This chain's CDR3 is CASSPRTSGQETQYF. The CDR3 DNA sequence: TGTGCCAGCTCACCAAGGACTAGCGGCCAAGAGACCCAGTACTTC.

The chain recombines TRBV4-3 with TRBJ1-1, with 10 bases fitting TRBD1. CDR1 is LGHNA, CDR2 YSLEER, per germline. After removal of 4 bases from V and 7 bases from J, the junction contained 9 bases not matched to a gene. CDR3 length: 15 residues. The CDR3 loop reads CASSPILGTGVEAFF. In nucleotides, the CDR3 is TGCGCCAGCAGCCCTATTTTAGGGACAGGGGTTGAAGCTTTCTTT.

This clonotype has only a few counts. This chain links TRBV12-3 or TRBV12-4 with TRBJ2-7; a weak D match, TRBD2 (5 bases). V lost 5 bases to trimming and J lost 1 base, with 18 bases between them. There are 16 residues in the CDR3. The CDR3 here is CASSPGRRGLSYEQYF. The CDR3 DNA reads as TGTGCCAGCAGTCCTGGCCGGAGAGGACTTTCCTACGAGCAGTACTTC.

This sequence joins TRBV7-6 and TRBJ1-4; 8 bases fit TRBD1. V lost 2 bases, J lost 8 bases, and 7 bases stayed unmatched. This CDR3 is 15 amino acids long. Germline assignment: CDR1 SGHVS and CDR2 FNYEAQ. The CDR3 bases are TGTGCCAGCAGCTTAATGTCAGGGGGCGCGGAAAAACTGTTTTTT. Protein sequence: CASSLMSGGAEKLFF. The entire variable domain, with the rest obtained from reference TRBV7-6 and TRBJ1-4, is as follows: GAGVSQSPRYKVTKRGQDVALRCDPISGHVSLYWYRQALGQGPEFLTYFNYEAQQDKSGLPNDRFSAERPEGSISTLTIQRTEQRDSAMYRCASSLMSGGAEKLFFGSGTQLSVL.

This clonotype was detected only a few times. The chain carries TRBV9 and TRBJ2-5, with D possibly being TRBD1 or TRBD2 (5 bases each). The CDR3 has 15 residues. The germline gives CDR1 SGDLS, CDR2 YYNGEE. V was trimmed by 0 bases and J by 5 bases, leaving 14 bases between them. The chain's CDR3 is CASSVGLDGTETQYF. CDR3 DNA sequence: TGTGCCAGCAGCGTAGGACTGGATGGGACGGAGACCCAGTACTTC.

The chain uses TRBV12-3 or TRBV12-4 and TRBJ1-4, with TRBD1 matching over 9 bases. The V segment lost 7 bases and the J segment 2 bases; nucleotides outside the gene matches: 14. The CDR3 sequence is 18 residues long. The CDR3 spells CASIFTGGHDLTNEKLFF. The DNA of the CDR3 is TGTGCCAGCATTTTCACAGGGGGCCACGATTTGACTAATGAAAAACTGTTTTTT.

The J gene is TRBJ1-6, the V gene TRBV5-1; D is undetermined. V was trimmed by 7 bases and J by 8 bases, leaving 13 bases between them. Germline values: CDR1 SGHRS, CDR2 YFSETQ. The CDR3 covers 13 residues. The CDR3 region has the DNA TGCGCCAGCGCCGGGGTGGATCATTCACCCCTCCACTTT. Translating gives CASAGVDHSPLHF. Complete variable domain (other parts from reference TRBV5-1 and TRBJ1-6): KAGVTQTPRYLIKTRGQQVTLSCSPISGHRSVSWYQQTPGQGLQFLFEYFSETQRNKGNFPGRFSGRQFSNSRSEMNVSTLELGDSALYLCASAGVDHSPLHFGNGTRLTVT.